One sample yielded the 9 T cell receptor beta chains listed below, sequenced in a study of vaccination effects on CD4 cells after COVID-19. Using immunoSEQ multiplex PCR, the repertoire was profiled, and TCRdb retains in-frame clones only, with some absent. Here the sample spans some 69,000 clones, around 70% being singletons. ViraFEST used viral peptide pools to expand antigen-specific CD4+ T cells before sequencing. When ten to eleven days of culture had elapsed, CD4+ T cells were isolated. Subjects were given two BNT162b2 or mRNA-1273 vaccine doses. These TCRs' antigens remain unknown. The sample consisted of CD4+ T cells from PBMCs cultured with HCoV-229E spike peptides, taken after COVID-19 vaccination. Receptors originate from a human donor who received a COVID-19 vaccine.

This chain links TRBV5-1 with TRBJ1-1; TRBD1 matches 7 bases. Trimming removed 3 bases from V and 4 bases from J; junction bases left unmatched: 3. Germline V CDR1 and CDR2: SGHRS, YFSETQ. CDR3 length: 13 residues. Written as DNA, the CDR3 is TGCGCCAGCAGCTCAGGGGGGAGCACTGAAGCTTTCTTT. It specifies CASSSGGSTEAFF.

The chain recombines TRBV7-9 with TRBJ2-5; 8 bases line up with TRBD1. Germline lookup yields CDR1 SEHNR and CDR2 FQNEAQ (reference sequence). This CDR3 has 14 residues. V shed 2 bases, J shed 2 bases, and the junction held 1 base outside the gene matches. CDR3: CASSLQGAQETQYF. The CDR3 DNA sequence: TGTGCCAGCAGCTTACAGGGGGCTCAAGAGACCCAGTACTTC.

The chain uses TRBV6-1 and TRBJ1-1, with D hard to call. The CDR3 length is 15 residues. V lost 0 bases and J 0 bases, leaving 8 bases between the germline ends. Germline CDR1 reads MNHNS; CDR2 reads SASEGT. The CDR3 region is CASSEARRMNTEAFF. In DNA form, the CDR3 reads TGTGCCAGCAGTGAAGCGCGAAGAATGAACACTGAAGCTTTCTTT.

This clone was detected only once. V and J are TRBV5-1 and TRBJ1-2, with 9 bases matching TRBD1. Germline CDR1 SGHRS, CDR2 YFSETQ. The CDR3 loop spans 17 amino acids. After removal of 0 bases from V and 4 bases from J, the junction contained 10 bases not matched to a gene. The CDR3 bases are TGCGCCAGCAGCTTGGGTCCCGGGACAGGGATAGGCTATGGCTACACCTTC. Translating gives CASSLGPGTGIGYGYTF.

V gene TRBV7-9 combines with J gene TRBJ2-5, with a possible D match to TRBD1 (6 bases). The CDR3 consists of 15 residues. Germline CDR1 and CDR2: SEHNR and FQNEAQ (reference sequence). Trimming took off 1 base at V and 4 bases at J, with 13 bases between the two ends. CDR3 in amino acids: CASSLGPGVGETQYF. The DNA for the CDR3 is TGTGCCAGCAGCTTAGGGCCAGGGGTCGGAGAGACCCAGTACTTC.

The chain carries TRBV5-1 and TRBJ1-1; D is unresolved. The V end lost 1 base, the J end lost 1 base, and 11 bases lay between the germline ends. This CDR3 has 15 amino acids. Germline V lookup: CDR1 SGHRS, CDR2 YFSETQ. CDR3 region: CASSLIPIENTEAFF. CDR3 DNA sequence: TGCGCCAGCAGCTTGATCCCTATAGAGAACACTGAAGCTTTCTTT.

The V gene is TRBV18, the J gene TRBJ2-4; perhaps TRBD1 as D (5 bases). V was clipped by 2 bases and J by 5 bases, with 10 bases between them. The CDR3 sequence is 14 residues long. Germline V gene data show CDR1 as KGHSH and CDR2 as LQKENI. Here the CDR3 DNA reads TGTGCCAGCTCACCAGCACAGGACGAAAACATTCAGTACTTC. It translates to CASSPAQDENIQYF. Full variable domain (outside the CDR3, taken from reference TRBV18 and TRBJ2-4): NAGVMQNPRHLVRRRGQEARLRCSPMKGHSHVYWYRQLPEEGLKFMVYLQKENIIDESGMPKERFSAEFPKEGPSILRIQQVVRGDSAAYFCASSPAQDENIQYFGAGTRLSVL.

This clone was recorded once. This chain uses TRBV10-1 with TRBJ2-1, with TRBD1 as a possible D gene (5 bases). Trimming shortened V by 2 bases and J by 4 bases, and 12 bases separated the two germline ends. The CDR3 extends over 15 amino acids. Germline CDR1 WNHNN, CDR2 SYGVQD (reference sequence). DNA for the CDR3: TGCGCCAGCAGTGAGAACCAGGGCGCATACAATGAGCAGTTCTTC. Residues: CASSENQGAYNEQFF.

The rearrangement links TRBV28 to TRBJ1-4; D remains ambiguous. The CDR3 covers 15 residues. Germline V gene sequence: CDR1 MDHEN, CDR2 SYDVKM. Trimming cost V 1 base and J 4 bases, with 10 bases left between them. CDR3 region: CASSLSDAGNEKLFF. The CDR3 DNA sequence: TGTGCCAGCAGTTTATCAGATGCTGGTAATGAAAAACTGTTTTTT.